The 26 T cell receptor beta chains given below trace back to one sample, sequenced in a study of blood T cell repertoires in COVID-19. Repertoires were generated with immunoSEQ multiplex PCR, while TCRdb's copy carries only in-frame clones and drops some. The top ten clones hold roughly 9.6% of a sample with around 230,000 clones, 70% to 85% of them seen once. Source material: peripheral blood. The receptors come from a woman over 75 with acute or convalescent COVID-19.

V usage is TRBV29-1 and J usage is TRBJ1-5; a weak D match, TRBD1 (5 bases). The V and J ends lost 4 bases and 0 bases respectively, with 10 bases between them. The CDR3 contains 14 residues. The germline V gene encodes CDR1 SQVTM and CDR2 ANQGSEA. The CDR3 loop reads CSVGGGDSNQPQHF. CDR3 in DNA: TGCAGCGTTGGGGGAGGGGATAGCAATCAGCCCCAGCATTTT.

This sequence joins TRBV6-5 and TRBJ1-1, with a weak D call TRBD1 (6 bases). Looked up from germline, CDR1 is MNHEY and CDR2 is SVGAGI. V was trimmed by 7 bases and J by 4 bases, leaving 10 bases between them. CDR3 length: 12 residues. The CDR3 DNA reads as TGTGCCAGCATGAGGGGGTCCACTGAAGCTTTCTTT. Amino acids: CASMRGSTEAFF.

The chain combines TRBV7-9 with TRBJ1-4; 7 bases map to TRBD1. Germline V gives CDR1 SEHNR, CDR2 FQNEAQ (reference sequence). The CDR3 has 15 amino acids. The V segment lost 2 bases and the J segment 5 bases; nucleotides outside the gene matches: 5. Here the CDR3 DNA reads TGTGCCAGCAGCTTATATAAGGGGGCGAATGAAAAACTGTTTTTT. This translates into CASSLYKGANEKLFF.

The chain employs TRBV20-1 and TRBJ2-7; D is uncertain. The CDR3 runs to 11 residues. V was trimmed by 5 bases and J by 2 bases, leaving 7 bases between them. In germline, CDR1 is DFQATT, CDR2 SNEGSKA (reference sequence). The chain's CDR3 is CSAQVTYEQYF. The CDR3 DNA is TGCAGTGCTCAGGTTACCTACGAGCAGTACTTC.

The chain carries TRBV9 and TRBJ1-5; 8 positions match TRBD1. This CDR3 is 13 amino acids long. The germline CDR1 and CDR2 sequences are SGDLS and YYNGEE. V was clipped by 3 bases and J by 9 bases; unmatched bases: 5. CDR3 coding DNA: TGTGCCAGCAGCGGGGGACAGGACGGGCCCCAGCATTTT. It encodes CASSGGQDGPQHF. The full variable domain, with the rest looked up from reference TRBV9 and TRBJ1-5, is DSGVTQTPKHLITATGQRVTLRCSPRSGDLSVYWYQQSLDQGLQFLIQYYNGEERAKGNILERFSAQQFPDLHSELNLSSLELGDSALYFCASSGGQDGPQHFGDGTRLSIL.

For this clone: The same CDR3 also results from other DNA sequences found in this sample. The chain combines TRBV5-1 with TRBJ2-2, with TRBD1 matching 8 bases. Germline V gene lookup returns CDR1 SGHRS and CDR2 YFSETQ. The CDR3 extends over 15 amino acids. With V trimmed by 4 bases and J by 5 bases, 7 bases remained unmatched. The CDR3, as DNA: TGCGCCAGCAGCCCCCAGGGGGCCGGAACCGGGGAGCTGTTTTTT. It encodes CASSPQGAGTGELFF. Full variable domain (missing parts from reference TRBV5-1 and TRBJ2-2): KAGVTQTPRYLIKTRGQQVTLSCSPISGHRSVSWYQQTPGQGLQFLFEYFSETQRNKGNFPGRFSGRQFSNSRSEMNVSTLELGDSALYLCASSPQGAGTGELFFGEGSRLTVL.

This clone was picked up one time. J is TRBJ1-3 and V is TRBV28; maybe TRBD1 (6 bases). Per the germline V gene, CDR1 is MDHEN and CDR2 is SYDVKM. The V and J ends lost 6 bases and 4 bases respectively, with 13 bases between them. The CDR3 is made up of 14 amino acids. The CDR3 reads CASRTTGSGNTIYF. CDR3 sequence (DNA): TGTGCCAGCAGAACTACAGGGTCAGGAAACACCATATATTTT.

J is TRBJ1-1 and V is TRBV7-6; 10 nucleotides line up with TRBD1. Germline V CDR1 and CDR2: SGHVS, FNYEAQ. The J segment lost 6 bases and the V segment lost 5 bases, leaving 18 bases of the junction unmatched. The CDR3 length is 18 residues. CDR3 amino acids: CASSGGDRGEYSLSEAFF. CDR3 nucleotide sequence: TGTGCCAGCAGCGGGGGGGACAGGGGAGAATATAGTCTCTCTGAAGCTTTCTTT. Based on the CDR3 plus reference TRBV7-6 and TRBJ1-1, the full variable domain is GAGVSQSPRYKVTKRGQDVALRCDPISGHVSLYWYRQALGQGPEFLTYFNYEAQQDKSGLPNDRFSAERPEGSISTLTIQRTEQRDSAMYRCASSGGDRGEYSLSEAFFGQGTRLTVV.

The chain links TRBV28 to TRBJ1-5; 10 bases line up with TRBD1. The ends lost 6 bases at V and 7 bases at J; junction bases unmatched: 0. Looked up from germline, CDR1 is MDHEN and CDR2 is SYDVKM. The CDR3 covers 12 residues. The CDR3: CASRTGGQPQHF. The CDR3 nucleotides are TGTGCCAGCAGGACAGGGGGCCAGCCCCAGCATTTT.

This clone has just one count. V and J are TRBV28 and TRBJ2-1; TRBD1 matches 7 bases. CDR1 MDHEN and CDR2 SYDVKM come from the germline V gene. This CDR3 has 15 residues. Trimming cost V 4 bases and J 7 bases; bases outside gene matches: 10. The CDR3 loop is CASSSPRQGVNEQFF. The CDR3 DNA is TGTGCCAGCAGTTCCCCCCGGCAGGGGGTAAATGAGCAGTTCTTC. Full variable domain (missing parts from reference TRBV28 and TRBJ2-1): DVKVTQSSRYLVKRTGEKVFLECVQDMDHENMFWYRQDPGLGLRLIYFSYDVKMKEKGDIPEGYSVSREKKERFSLILESASTNQTSMYLCASSSPRQGVNEQFFGPGTRLTVL.

This clone is a singleton in its sample. This sample also contains other DNA sequences that code for the same CDR3. V gene TRBV12-3 or TRBV12-4 combines with J gene TRBJ1-4, with TRBD1 as a possible D gene (5 bases). CDR3 length: 12 residues. V dropped 2 bases and J dropped 7 bases, with 5 bases sitting between them. CDR3 nucleotides: TGTGCCAGCAGTTTACAGGGTGAAAAACTGTTTTTT. Translated: CASSLQGEKLFF.

J is TRBJ1-5 and V is TRBV28; D might be TRBD1 (5 bases). The CDR3 is made up of 17 amino acids. The V gene lost 7 bases and the J gene lost 0 bases, with 19 bases spanning the gap. Germline V gene sequence: CDR1 MDHEN, CDR2 SYDVKM. In DNA form, the CDR3 reads TGTGCCAGCACTCCGTTGGGTACAGGCTATAGCAATCAGCCCCAGCATTTT. Its protein product is CASTPLGTGYSNQPQHF.

The chain is built from TRBV6-5 and TRBJ2-3; 10 nucleotides align to TRBD2. This CDR3 contains 15 residues. With 8 bases clipped from V and 1 base from J, the junction kept 6 bases outside the gene matches. Germline V gene sequence: CDR1 MNHEY, CDR2 SVGAGI. The CDR3 here is CASVSGGAGTDTQYF. CDR3 in DNA: TGTGCCAGCGTAAGCGGGGGGGCCGGCACAGATACGCAGTATTTT.

The rearrangement links TRBV2 to TRBJ2-1, with 10 bases that match TRBD2. The CDR3 has 15 amino acids. Looked up from germline, CDR1 is SNHLY and CDR2 is FYNNEI. Germline trimming cut 6 bases from V and 4 bases from J; bases unmatched to any gene: 6. The CDR3 region is CASRVLAGAYNEQFF. The CDR3 coding sequence is TGTGCCAGCAGGGTCCTAGCGGGGGCATACAATGAGCAGTTCTTC.

This chain links TRBV28 with TRBJ1-5, with 10 bases aligning to TRBD1. This CDR3 contains 19 residues. CDR1 and CDR2 from the germline V gene are MDHEN and SYDVKM. The trim removed 6 bases at V and 0 bases at J, leaving 14 bases unmatched. CDR3 region: CASRSNLDRGYYSNQPQHF. In nucleotides, the CDR3 is TGTGCCAGCAGAAGTAATCTGGACAGGGGGTATTATAGCAATCAGCCCCAGCATTTT.

Concerning this clone itself: This specimen includes other DNA sequences encoding the same CDR3. The chain joins TRBV5-1 to TRBJ2-1; D is uncertain. V lost 0 bases and J lost 4, with 8 bases in between. The CDR3 spans 14 residues. Germline assignment: CDR1 SGHRS and CDR2 YFSETQ. DNA of the CDR3: TGCGCCAGCAGCTTGGAAGCGTCGTACAATGAGCAGTTCTTC. Translated: CASSLEASYNEQFF.

The chain carries TRBV19 and TRBJ1-5, with 11 bases matching TRBD1. The CDR3 consists of 15 residues. The ends lost 6 bases at V and 4 bases at J; junction bases unmatched: 5. Germline V lookup: CDR1 LNHDA, CDR2 SQIVND (reference sequence). CDR3 protein: CASSLRDRGNQPQHF. DNA of the CDR3: TGTGCCAGTAGCCTCCGGGACAGGGGGAATCAGCCCCAGCATTTT.

CDR3 region: CASSLRGRGEQYF. The CDR3 region has the DNA TGTGCCAGCAGTCTCCGGGGGAGGGGTGAGCAGTACTTC. The chain employs TRBV12-3 or TRBV12-4 and TRBJ2-7; 7 nucleotides match TRBD2. This CDR3 has 13 amino acids. V lost 5 bases to trimming and J lost 7 bases; unmatched junction nucleotides: 8.

This clone was detected once. The chain is built from TRBV6-5 and TRBJ1-2, with D possibly matching TRBD1 (6 bases). Germline-derived CDR1 and CDR2 are MNHEY and SVGAGI. The CDR3 covers 15 residues. With 6 bases removed from V and 2 bases from J, the gap between germline ends came to 16 bases. The CDR3 region is CASRTGALGNYGYTF. In nucleotides, the CDR3 is TGTGCCAGCAGGACAGGAGCCCTTGGGAACTATGGCTACACCTTC.

This clone came up a few times. This chain's CDR3 is CASSGGGTGGVTEAFF. CDR3 sequence (DNA): TGCGCCAGCAGCGGGGGTGGGACAGGGGGCGTCACTGAAGCTTTCTTT. The chain uses TRBV5-1 and TRBJ1-1, with 12 bases lining up with TRBD1. V lost 4 bases, J lost 4 bases, and 8 bases stayed unmatched. Germline CDR1 and CDR2: SGHRS and YFSETQ. This CDR3 is built from 16 residues.

This rearrangement joins TRBV6-6 to TRBJ1-6; D perhaps matches TRBD1 (6 bases). The germline CDR1 and CDR2 sequences are MNHNY and SVGAGI (reference sequence). Trimming shortened V by 5 bases and J by 9 bases, and 17 bases separated the two germline ends. CDR3 length: 15 residues. CDR3 residues: CASSGSRTDFSPLHF. The CDR3 nucleotides are TGTGCCAGCAGTGGGAGCAGGACAGATTTTTCACCCCTCCACTTT.

This clone appeared a single time. V is TRBV10-2 and J is TRBJ2-4, with 10 nucleotides matching TRBD1. CDR3 size: 15 residues. With 5 bases clipped from V and 1 base from J, the junction kept 2 bases outside the gene matches. CDR1 WSHSY and CDR2 SAAADI come from the germline V gene. CDR3 protein: CASSPGQGAKNIQYF. The CDR3, as DNA: TGCGCCAGCAGTCCGGGACAGGGGGCCAAAAACATTCAGTACTTC.

This clone has only one observation. This sequence joins TRBV28 and TRBJ1-1; D remains unclear. Trimming took 4 bases from V and 4 from J, leaving 16 bases between them. The CDR3 runs to 15 residues. From germline, CDR1 is MDHEN and CDR2 SYDVKM. As DNA, the CDR3 is TGTGCCAGCAGTTGGGGAATCGGGGTCACCACTGAAGCTTTCTTT. It yields the protein CASSWGIGVTTEAFF.

The chain employs TRBV6-1 and TRBJ1-2, with 7 bases that match TRBD1. CDR1 is MNHNS and CDR2 is SASEGT in the germline V gene. After removal of 0 bases from V and 4 bases from J, the junction contained 8 bases not matched to a gene. This CDR3 region has 16 residues. The CDR3 DNA sequence: TGTGCCAGCAGTGAAGCGATCGGGACAGTAATCTATGGCTACACCTTC. Residues: CASSEAIGTVIYGYTF.

The rearrangement links TRBV4-1 to TRBJ2-2; maybe TRBD1 (6 bases). Looked up from germline, CDR1 is MGHRA and CDR2 is YSYEKL. V was clipped by 1 base and J by 7 bases, with 19 bases between them. The CDR3 extends over 17 amino acids. The CDR3 region has the DNA TGCGCCAGCAGCCAAGGGGGATTACAGGGAACCGGCGGGGAGCTGTTTTTT. This sequence encodes CASSQGGLQGTGGELFF.

The rearrangement links TRBV3-1 (or the pseudogene TRBV3-2) to TRBJ2-7, with a tentative D call TRBD2 (5 bases). The V end was cut by 0 bases, the J end by 5 bases, with 17 bases between. The CDR3 has 16 residues. The germline gives CDR1 LGHDT, CDR2 YNNKEL (reference sequence). CDR3 DNA sequence: TGTGCCAGCAGCCAAGATCCGGGATCTCGTACCAACGAGCAGTACTTC. Translation: CASSQDPGSRTNEQYF.